One and the same sample provided the 19 T cell receptor beta chains below, sequenced in a study of T cells in women clearing cervical HPV infection (dated by TCRdb to between 2017 and 2018). Receptor amplification or capture employed the immunoSEQ multiplex PCR assay. Entries here come from immuneACCESS through TCRdb and include only in-frame sequences with V and J called. Some clones fail to appear in such tables; in the studies checked, an unresolved V gene covers under half of the shortfall, and the cause of the remainder is unknown. The data table for this sample lists some 40,000 clones. The ten top clones hold roughly 1.2% of the sample. Sequenced sample: blood buffy coat. These receptors were taken from a woman between 18 and 69 years old with a cervical HPV16 infection that either progressed to CIN3+ or cleared (not recorded which).

Points on this clone: The read is 3 residues too short to cover the CDR3 end, so that end is filled in from the germline J gene. V and J are TRBV19 and TRBJ2-2; D is unresolved. This CDR3 is built from 13 residues. CDR1 LNHDA and CDR2 SQIVND come from the germline V gene (reference sequence). CDR3 DNA (partial): TGTGCCAGTAGTATTTCAGTACATGAAAAG. Its translation: CASSISVHEK. The full CDR3 is CASSISVHEKLFF.

A word on this clone: Read data end 3 residues before the CDR3 end; the end is taken from the germline J gene. V usage is TRBV18 and J usage is TRBJ2-1, with D perhaps TRBD2 (6 bases). Germline loops: CDR1 KGHSH, CDR2 LQKENI. V shed 2 bases and J shed 1 base, with 12 bases lying between them. CDR3 size: 16 residues. CDR3 loop: CASSPLGDWSYNEQFF. The sequenced CDR3 bases are TGTGCCAGCTCACCATTGGGGGACTGGTCCTACAATGAG.

Notes on this clone: The read ends 3 residues before the CDR3 terminus; that terminus is restored from the germline J gene. The chain carries TRBV11-2 and TRBJ2-1; unclear D gene. V lost 5 bases and J 6 bases, leaving 5 bases between the germline ends. Germline-derived CDR1 and CDR2 are SGHAT and FQNNGV. This CDR3 spans 11 amino acids. The CDR3 DNA, read in part, is TGTGCCAGCAGCCGTCTCAATGAG. Translation gives CASSRLNE. The CDR3 reads in full as CASSRLNEQFF.

With regard to this clone: The read is 3 residues too short to cover the CDR3 end, so that end is filled in from the germline J gene. This chain joins TRBV6-2 or TRBV6-3 and TRBJ1-4; D gene unclear. This CDR3 region has 16 residues. Germline V gene lookup returns CDR1 MNHEY and CDR2 SVGEGT. The CDR3 here is CASSYPKSSYNSPLFF. The sequenced CDR3 bases are TGTGCCAGCAGTTACCCGAAGAGCTCCTATAATTCACCA.

For this clone: With the read ending 3 residues before the CDR3 end, the germline J gene is used to fill in that end. This rearrangement joins TRBV7-3 to TRBJ2-1; tentative D call: TRBD1 (7 bases). V was pared by 2 bases and J by 6 bases, with 14 bases between. Germline V gene data show CDR1 as SGHTA and CDR2 as FQGTGA. CDR3 length: 15 residues. CDR3 loop: CASSLWSGGFNEQFF. CDR3 bases read: TGTGCCAGCAGCTTATGGTCAGGGGGGTTCAATGAG.

Worth noting for this clone: Coverage ceases 3 residues before the CDR3 finishes, and the germline J gene fills in the end. The chain combines TRBV19 with TRBJ2-1; 7 nucleotides align to TRBD1. Trimming at V came to 5 bases and at J to 4 bases, leaving 14 bases not matched to a gene. The CDR3 contains 17 residues. Germline assignment: CDR1 LNHDA and CDR2 SQIVND (reference sequence). The part of the CDR3 DNA that was read is TGTGCCAGTAGTCTCCTCCTACAGGGGATCTATTACAATGAG. It translates to CASSLLLQGIYYNE. The full-length CDR3 reads as CASSLLLQGIYYNEQFF.

Points on this clone: The read terminates 3 residues before the CDR3 end, so the remaining end is supplied by the germline J gene. This chain connects TRBV30 to TRBJ1-1; 9 nucleotides agree with TRBD1. This CDR3 region has 19 residues. Germline assignment: CDR1 GTSNPN and CDR2 SVGIG (reference sequence). Trimming took 0 bases from V and 4 from J; bases not matched to a gene: 18. The CDR3 sequence is CAWSVLEGQGAWGTTEAFF. The CDR3 DNA, read in part, is TGTGCCTGGAGTGTACTCGAGGGACAGGGAGCATGGGGGACCACTGAA.

Points on this clone: The read terminates 3 residues ahead of where the CDR3 ends, so the germline J gene completes it. This chain links TRBV6-4 with TRBJ2-2; no firm D call. V was clipped by 2 bases and J by 6 bases, with 4 bases between them. The CDR3 sequence is 12 residues long. Germline V gene sequence: CDR1 MRHNA, CDR2 SNTAGT. CDR3 bases read: TGTGCCAGCAGTGACAGGGCCGGGGAG. Its translation: CASSDRAGE. The full CDR3 sequence reads CASSDRAGELFF.

Turning to this clone: With the read ending 3 residues before the CDR3 end, the germline J gene is used to fill in that end. The chain carries TRBV20-1 and TRBJ2-7, with D perhaps TRBD2 (6 bases). Per the germline V gene, CDR1 is DFQATT and CDR2 is SNEGSKA (reference sequence). The V end lost 6 bases, the J end lost 3 bases, and 18 bases lay between the germline ends. The CDR3 length is 14 residues. The CDR3 loop is CSAGRDSRYYEQYF. The covered CDR3 bases are TGCAGTGCAGGGCGGGACTCAAGATACTACGAG.

Worth noting for this clone: Coverage ceases 3 residues before the CDR3 finishes, and the germline J gene fills in the end. The rearrangement uses TRBV19 and TRBJ2-7, with 7 bases aligning to TRBD1. The germline V gene has CDR1 LNHDA and CDR2 SQIVND (reference sequence). The trim removed 6 bases at V and 4 bases at J, leaving 3 bases unmatched. The CDR3 is 12 residues long. The CDR3 loop reads CASRSRGYEQYF. The covered CDR3 bases are TGTGCCAGTAGGAGCAGGGGGTACGAG.

Comment on this clone: The CDR3 end is not reached by the read, which stops 3 residues before it; the germline J gene fills it in. The gene calls are TRBV20-1 and TRBJ2-7; TRBD2 matches at 9 bases. This CDR3 contains 14 residues. Germline CDR1 reads DFQATT; CDR2 reads SNEGSKA (reference sequence). With V trimmed by 6 bases and J by 2 bases, 8 bases remained unmatched. CDR3 DNA (partial): TGCAGTGCCTCGTGGGCGGGGGGGACCTACGAG. This gives the protein CSASWAGGTYE. The entire CDR3 protein is CSASWAGGTYEQYF.

About this clone itself: The read falls 3 residues short of the CDR3 end, and the missing part is taken from the germline J gene. V and J are TRBV5-4 and TRBJ2-1; 11 bases agree with TRBD2. The CDR3 extends over 16 amino acids. CDR1 and CDR2 (germline): SGHNT, YYREEE (reference sequence). J was trimmed by 7 bases and V by 5 bases; bases with no gene match: 11. The part of the CDR3 DNA that was read is TGTGCCAGCAGGCCGAAACTAGCGGGAGCTCGAAATGAG. As protein: CASRPKLAGARNE. The whole CDR3 protein reads CASRPKLAGARNEQFF.

As for this clone: The read terminates 3 residues before the CDR3 end, so the remaining end is supplied by the germline J gene. The chain recombines TRBV20-1 with TRBJ1-1; perhaps TRBD1 as D (5 bases). Trimming shortened V by 1 base and J by 2 bases, and 8 bases separated the two germline ends. There are 13 residues in the CDR3. From germline, CDR1 is DFQATT and CDR2 SNEGSKA (reference sequence). Partial CDR3 DNA: TGCAGTGCTAGAGTCGGGGGTAACACTGAA. It is translated as CSARVGGNTE. The complete CDR3 sequence is CSARVGGNTEAFF.

Points on this clone: The observed sequence ends 3 residues before the CDR3 terminus, with the missing tail filled in from the germline J gene. V usage is TRBV7-3 and J usage is TRBJ1-2, with D maybe TRBD1 (6 bases). Germline V gene lookup returns CDR1 SGHTA and CDR2 FQGTGA. The CDR3 has 13 amino acids. The CDR3 here is CASSIQGYNDYTF. Partial CDR3 DNA: TGTGCCAGCAGCATACAGGGCTACAATGAC.

Details on this clone: With the read ending 3 residues before the CDR3 end, the germline J gene is used to fill in that end. The J gene is TRBJ1-4, the V gene TRBV7-9; D gene unclear. The germline V and J ends were trimmed by 5 bases and 2 bases, with 12 bases remaining between them. This CDR3 has 15 amino acids. The germline V gene encodes CDR1 SEHNR and CDR2 FQNEAQ (reference sequence). The CDR3 protein is CASSLDTVTNEKLFF. The DNA read from the CDR3 is TGTGCCAGCAGCCTTGATACGGTTACTAATGAAAAA.

With regard to this clone: The missing CDR3 end, 3 residues past where the read stops, is filled in from the germline J gene. The V and J genes are TRBV5-1 and TRBJ2-3, with 7 bases aligning to TRBD2. The CDR3 is made up of 15 amino acids. The V and J ends lost 0 bases and 0 bases, in that order; junction bases with no gene match: 1. Germline V gene lookup returns CDR1 SGHRS and CDR2 YFSETQ. The DNA read from the CDR3 is TGCGCCAGCAGCTTGGGTAGCGGGAGCACAGATACG. Translating it yields CASSLGSGSTDT. The CDR3 as a whole reads CASSLGSGSTDTQYF.

Judged by frequency, this clone is medium-sized. The read falls 3 residues short of the CDR3 end, and the missing part is taken from the germline J gene. Other DNA sequences from this sample encode an identical CDR3 as well. J is TRBJ2-7 and V is TRBV18; D remains ambiguous. This CDR3 has 15 amino acids. Germline CDR1 KGHSH, CDR2 LQKENI. With 0 bases removed from V and 6 bases from J, the gap between germline ends came to 15 bases. The sequenced CDR3 bases are TGTGCCAGCTCACCACCTATACAAAGAGCGAGCGAG. This encodes CASSPPIQRASE. The full CDR3 sequence reads CASSPPIQRASEQYF.

Note on this clone: Coverage ceases 3 residues before the CDR3 finishes, and the germline J gene fills in the end. This chain joins TRBV20-1 and TRBJ1-1; 8 nucleotides align to TRBD1. Germline CDR1 and CDR2: DFQATT and SNEGSKA (reference sequence). The CDR3 runs to 14 residues. Losses at the gene ends were 0 bases for V and 5 bases for J; bases not matched to a gene: 5. The CDR3: CSARDGRGRTEAFF. The DNA read from the CDR3 is TGCAGTGCTAGAGATGGCAGGGGGCGGACTGAA.

As concerns this clone: The sequence runs out 3 residues before the end of the CDR3; the remainder is reconstructed from the germline J gene. The chain carries TRBV7-9 and TRBJ1-4; tentative D call: TRBD1 (5 bases). CDR1 is SEHNR, CDR2 FQNEAQ, per germline (reference sequence). The V gene lost 7 bases and the J gene lost 8 bases, with 11 bases spanning the gap. The CDR3 spans 12 residues. The covered CDR3 bases are TGTGCCAGCACAGGGATCGTGGAAAAA. Translated: CASTGIVEK. The entire CDR3 protein is CASTGIVEKLFF.